These 21 T cell receptor beta chains were sequenced from one sample in a study of the immune and genomic landscape of osteosarcoma. This table comes from immunoSEQ multiplex PCR, and its TCRdb copy is limited to in-frame clones, with some not included. The table shows approximately 1,500 clones, with around two thirds occurring only once. The sequenced sample was metastatic tumor tissue from the lung. These receptor sequences come from a woman in her thirties with osteosarcoma.

This CDR3 reads CASTLTGGMEPQHF. The CDR3 DNA sequence: TGTGCCAGCACCCTGACAGGGGGAATGGAGCCCCAGCATTTT. The J gene is TRBJ1-5, the V gene TRBV6-6; TRBD1 matches 9 bases. Germline CDR1 reads MNHNY; CDR2 reads SVGAGI (reference sequence). There are 14 residues in the CDR3. Trimming cost V 7 bases and J 8 bases; bases outside gene matches: 9.

The chain is built from TRBV6-5 and TRBJ2-1, with D unclear. Trimming pared 4 bases from V and 9 bases from J, leaving 13 bases between. CDR3 size: 13 residues. CDR1 is MNHEY and CDR2 is SVGAGI in the germline V gene. In DNA, the CDR3 is TGTGCCAGCAGTTTGTCCCGGTATGGTGAGCAGTTCTTC. Translation: CASSLSRYGEQFF.

The chain combines TRBV18 with TRBJ1-6; maybe TRBD1 (5 bases). The germline V gene has CDR1 KGHSH and CDR2 LQKENI. V lost 6 bases and J lost 3, with 15 bases in between. This CDR3 region has 16 residues. CDR3 in DNA: TGTGCCAGCTCTACGGGGGTTCCTGGCTATAATTCACCCCTCCACTTT. Translating it yields CASSTGVPGYNSPLHF. Full variable domain (rest looked up from reference TRBV18 and TRBJ1-6): NAGVMQNPRHLVRRRGQEARLRCSPMKGHSHVYWYRQLPEEGLKFMVYLQKENIIDESGMPKERFSAEFPKEGPSILRIQQVVRGDSAAYFCASSTGVPGYNSPLHFGNGTRLTVT.

The gene calls are TRBV7-9 and TRBJ2-7; TRBD1 matches 8 bases. V shed 2 bases and J 4 bases; nucleotides not matched to a gene: 4. The germline gives CDR1 SEHNR, CDR2 FQNEAQ (reference sequence). This CDR3 has 14 amino acids. The CDR3 loop is CASSLNRGSYEQYF. Written as DNA, the CDR3 is TGTGCCAGCAGCTTAAACAGGGGGAGTTACGAGCAGTACTTC.

The chain links TRBV18 to TRBJ1-1, with TRBD1 identical over 8 bases. V shed 0 bases, J shed 3 bases, and the junction held 3 bases outside the gene matches. From germline, CDR1 is KGHSH and CDR2 LQKENI. The CDR3 runs 15 residues. The DNA for the CDR3 is TGTGCCAGCTCACCACCGGACAGGGCGGACACTGAAGCTTTCTTT. It translates to CASSPPDRADTEAFF.

The chain has TRBV5-6 and TRBJ2-7; possibly TRBD1 for D (5 bases). This CDR3 region has 14 residues. Germline CDR1 and CDR2: SGHDT and YYEEEE. V lost 1 base to trimming and J lost 0 bases, with 8 bases between them. The CDR3 DNA reads TGTGCCAGCAGCTTGAGGACAATCTCCTACGAGCAGTACTTC. It yields the protein CASSLRTISYEQYF.

The chain combines TRBV10-2 with TRBJ2-1, with D unclear. In germline, CDR1 is WSHSY, CDR2 SAAADI. V lost 4 bases, J lost 7 bases, and 2 bases lay in between. There are 10 residues in the CDR3. The CDR3 DNA reads as TGCGCCAGCAGTGCGAATGAGCAGTTCTTC. This gives the protein CASSANEQFF.

The chain links TRBV4-2 to TRBJ2-2; 11 nucleotides line up with TRBD2. Germline CDR1 reads LGHNA; CDR2 reads YNFKEQ. The J segment lost 1 base and the V segment lost 2 bases, leaving 6 bases of the junction unmatched. The CDR3 loop spans 18 amino acids. CDR3 nucleotides: TGTGCCAGCAGCCAACAAGCCCTAGCGGGGGGGAACACCGGGGAGCTGTTTTTT. Translated, it gives CASSQQALAGGNTGELFF.

The rearrangement uses TRBV28 and TRBJ2-1, with TRBD2 as a possible D gene (5 bases). CDR3 length: 11 residues. Trimming shortened V by 3 bases and J by 11 bases, and 8 bases separated the two germline ends. CDR1 MDHEN and CDR2 SYDVKM come from the germline V gene. The CDR3 nucleotides read TGTGCCAGCAGTTTGTACGGGAAGCAGTTCTTC. Encoded protein: CASSLYGKQFF.

CDR3 residues: CAWSERTNYNEQFF. The CDR3 DNA reads TGTGCCTGGAGTGAGAGGACGAACTACAATGAGCAGTTCTTC. The V and J genes are TRBV30 and TRBJ2-1; unclear D gene. The CDR3 totals 14 residues. V was trimmed by 1 base and J by 3 bases, leaving 10 bases between them. Germline V CDR1 and CDR2: GTSNPN, SVGIG (reference sequence).

The chain has TRBV7-9 and TRBJ2-1; 14 bases align to TRBD2. From germline, CDR1 is SEHNR and CDR2 FQNEAQ (reference sequence). Germline trimming cut 5 bases from V and 6 bases from J; bases unmatched to any gene: 6. CDR3 length equals 16 residues. The CDR3 here is CASSPPGLAGGNEQFF. The CDR3 DNA follows: TGTGCCAGCAGCCCCCCAGGACTAGCGGGGGGCAATGAGCAGTTCTTC.

This clone is a singleton in its sample. V is TRBV27 and J is TRBJ1-2, with D unclear. The V end lost 2 bases, the J end lost 4 bases, and 8 bases lay between the germline ends. Germline CDR1 is MNHEY and CDR2 is SMNVEV (reference sequence). CDR3 size: 13 residues. The CDR3 bases are TGTGCCAGCAGTTTAGGCGCAGGCTATGGCTACACCTTC. Its translation is CASSLGAGYGYTF.

The V gene is TRBV11-3, the J gene TRBJ2-1; 7 nucleotides align to TRBD2. Germline loops: CDR1 SGHNT, CDR2 YENEEA. Losses at the gene ends were 4 bases for V and 7 bases for J; bases not matched to a gene: 13. The CDR3 contains 16 residues. The CDR3 DNA is TGTGCCAGCAGCTCGCCCCAGGGCGGGAGAGTGAATGAGCAGTTCTTC. It codes for CASSSPQGGRVNEQFF.

This clone has a handful of counts. The J gene is TRBJ1-3, the V gene TRBV6-5; D possibly corresponds to TRBD1 (5 bases). V lost 2 bases and J 0 bases, leaving 8 bases between the germline ends. CDR1 and CDR2 (germline): MNHEY, SVGAGI. The CDR3 is made up of 15 amino acids. The CDR3 coding sequence is TGTGCCAGCAGTTACAGGGGAAGCTCTGGAAACACCATATATTTT. Its protein product is CASSYRGSSGNTIYF.

This clone was counted only a few times. The chain has TRBV6-5 and TRBJ2-3; TRBD1 agrees at 11 bases. V trimming: 8 bases; J trimming: 6 bases; junction bases outside the gene matches: 7. Germline lookup yields CDR1 MNHEY and CDR2 SVGAGI. The CDR3 consists of 14 residues. In nucleotides, the CDR3 is TGTGCCAGCTCTCGGGACAGGGGGTCTGATACGCAGTATTTT. It codes for CASSRDRGSDTQYF.

This chain uses TRBV7-9 with TRBJ2-3, with 8 bases identical to TRBD2. Trimming at V came to 5 bases and at J to 4 bases, leaving 14 bases not matched to a gene. Germline V gene data show CDR1 as SEHNR and CDR2 as FQNEAQ (reference sequence). This CDR3 is 17 amino acids long. CDR3 sequence (DNA): TGTGCCAGCAGCGCACTGGGACTAGAGCCCGCCCCAGATACGCAGTATTTT. Protein sequence: CASSALGLEPAPDTQYF.

CDR3 DNA: TGTGCCAGCTCACCACCCGATAAAGGGTTCTACGAGCAGTACTTC. Protein: CASSPPDKGFYEQYF. V is TRBV18 and J is TRBJ2-7; the D is unclear. Trimming left V 0 bases short and J 3 bases short, with 12 bases between. CDR3 length: 15 residues. The germline V gene has CDR1 KGHSH and CDR2 LQKENI.

This rearrangement joins TRBV6-5 to TRBJ2-7, with TRBD1 identical over 8 bases. From germline, CDR1 is MNHEY and CDR2 SVGAGI. After removal of 0 bases from V and 3 bases from J, the junction contained 4 bases not matched to a gene. There are 15 residues in the CDR3. The CDR3 is CASSYSSGGNYEQYF. As DNA, the CDR3 is TGTGCCAGCAGTTACTCGTCAGGGGGCAACTACGAGCAGTACTTC.

Here the CDR3 DNA reads TGCGCCAGCAGCCAAGATACTAGCGGGGGCTACAATGAGCAGTTCTTC. Its protein product is CASSQDTSGGYNEQFF. This sequence joins TRBV4-3 and TRBJ2-1; 11 nucleotides line up with TRBD2. CDR1 LGHNA and CDR2 YSLEER come from the germline V gene. V lost 0 bases to trimming and J lost 3 bases; unmatched junction nucleotides: 1. CDR3 size: 16 residues.

This clone has a single count. This chain connects TRBV18 to TRBJ2-1, with 11 bases fitting TRBD2. There are 15 residues in the CDR3. The J segment lost 4 bases and the V segment lost 2 bases, leaving 1 base of the junction unmatched. Germline V gene data show CDR1 as KGHSH and CDR2 as LQKENI. CDR3 bases: TGTGCCAGCTCACCAACTAGCGGGGGTTACAATGAGCAGTTCTTC. Its protein product is CASSPTSGGYNEQFF. The full variable domain, completed using reference TRBV18 and TRBJ2-1, is NAGVMQNPRHLVRRRGQEARLRCSPMKGHSHVYWYRQLPEEGLKFMVYLQKENIIDESGMPKERFSAEFPKEGPSILRIQQVVRGDSAAYFCASSPTSGGYNEQFFGPGTRLTVL.

This chain joins TRBV27 and TRBJ2-7; 13 bases align to TRBD2. V was pared by 4 bases and J by 3 bases, with 3 bases of the junction left unmatched. The CDR3 has 15 residues. Germline V lookup: CDR1 MNHEY, CDR2 SMNVEV (reference sequence). The DNA of the CDR3 is TGTGCCAGCAGTTCCGGGACTAGCGGGATCTACGAGCAGTACTTC. Translated: CASSSGTSGIYEQYF.